This TCR beta chain appears in the sequencing data of a study of blood T cell repertoires in COVID-19. CDR3 size: 16 residues. Authors' analysis steps: Reference gene primer amplification gave nucleated cell count estimates. Here immunoSEQ multiplex PCR was the method, and the copy in TCRdb shows in-frame clones only, minus some. V and J calls and clone size follow that table, whereas D and trimming were derived from the DNA. The sample has about 260,000 clones; 75% to 95% are singletons. Seattle participants joined during active infection and were tracked over time. The receptor was isolated from a young adult with COVID-19, enrolled during active disease. This sequence joins TRBV12-1 and TRBJ2-3; the table assigns TRBD1, which was not confirmed against the DNA. TRBV12-1 is a pseudogene. Sample: peripheral blood. CDR3 region: CASSLRTGPCTDTQYF. The CDR3 nucleotides are TGTGCCAGCAGCTTACGGACAGGGCCATGCACAGATACGCAGTATTTT.